The T cell receptor beta chain described here comes from a study of identical twins. The CDR3 length is 16 residues. Germline CDR1 and CDR2: MNHNS and SASEGT. With 4 bases removed from V and 0 bases from J, the gap between germline ends came to 12 bases. MiXCR was run by TCRdb on the 5' RACE reads, yielding one entry per CDR3 protein. Here the sample spans under 250,000 distinct CDR3 sequences, 9.4% being singletons. All donors were healthy Caucasians. The sample consisted of memory (CD45RO+) T cells sorted from blood. This chain uses TRBV6-1 with TRBJ2-2, with a weak D call TRBD1 (6 bases). The TCR comes from a woman younger than 35 in good health. CDR3 coding DNA: TGTGCCAGCAGTGCATCCAGGGGATCGAACACCGGGGAGCTGTTTTTT. It yields the protein CASSASRGSNTGELFF.